The clone carrying this TCR beta chain is a singleton in its sample. Its antigen is as yet unknown. The V and J ends lost 4 bases and 14 bases, in that order; junction bases with no gene match: 6. The CDR3 sequence is 12 residues long. Germline V gene sequence: CDR1 SNHLY, CDR2 FYNNEI. Use of 60 Vbeta and 13 Jbeta primers characterized the PCR. Profiled with immunoSEQ multiplex PCR; TCRdb holds only in-frame clones, not every one. This sample has 130,000 to 150,000 clones, with over 60% found just once. The source of the sample is a study of cytomegalovirus exposure and HLA in healthy donors. Study observations and caveats: Researchers left out some V segments, among them TRBV6-2 and TRBV6-3, as indistinguishable. The study recorded 150 to 200 TCR beta chains that were cytomegalovirus-associated.

The sequenced sample consisted of PBMCs. The chain joins TRBV2 to TRBJ2-1; 9 nucleotides agree with TRBD1. The receptor was isolated from a woman between 35 and 50 years old in good health and CMV-seronegative. CDR3 sequence: CASSVRQGEEFF. The CDR3 nucleotides read TGTGCCAGCAGTGTAAGACAGGGGGAGGAGTTCTTC.